What follows are 8 T cell receptor beta chains derived from one specimen sequenced in a study of blood T cell repertoires in COVID-19. Sequenced by immunoSEQ multiplex PCR; TCRdb stores in-frame clones only, minus some. The table has roughly 250,000 clones, more than 75% seen once. The sequenced sample consisted of PBMCs or T cells enriched from blood (not recorded which). Source of these receptors: a woman between 35 and 50 years old with acute COVID-19.

V and J are TRBV10-3 and TRBJ2-3; 14 bases line up with TRBD2. J was trimmed by 1 base and V by 0 bases; bases with no gene match: 0. The germline V gene encodes CDR1 ENHRY and CDR2 SYGVKD. CDR3 size: 17 residues. The CDR3 is CAISESTSGRGTDTQYF. CDR3 coding DNA: TGTGCCATCAGTGAGTCGACTAGCGGGAGGGGCACAGATACGCAGTATTTT.

The genes are TRBV27 and TRBJ2-7; TRBD2 aligns across 7 bases. The CDR3 spans 13 residues. Germline V gene sequence: CDR1 MNHEY, CDR2 SMNVEV (reference sequence). With 6 bases clipped from V and 3 bases from J, the junction kept 5 bases outside the gene matches. DNA for the CDR3: TGTGCCAGCAGGGGGACGGGGGGCTACGAGCAGTACTTC. Translation gives CASRGTGGYEQYF.

This clone was detected once. This chain links TRBV18 with TRBJ1-1; unclear D gene. The ends were cut back, 0 bases at V and 2 bases at J, with 10 bases in the middle. The CDR3 is 15 amino acids. Germline V gives CDR1 KGHSH, CDR2 LQKENI. CDR3 in DNA: TGTGCCAGCTCACCACCGAATCCGAGAAACACTGAAGCTTTCTTT. Encoded protein: CASSPPNPRNTEAFF.

The chain links TRBV7-2 to TRBJ2-5; D is perhaps TRBD1 (6 bases). The CDR3 totals 14 residues. In germline, CDR1 is SGHTA, CDR2 FQGNSA. V was trimmed by 7 bases and J by 2 bases, leaving 14 bases between them. The CDR3 nucleotides read TGTGCCAGCACTCCAGGAAGGGGGCAAGAGACCCAGTACTTC. Translation: CASTPGRGQETQYF. The full variable domain, its missing parts supplied by reference TRBV7-2 and TRBJ2-5, is GAGVSQSPSNKVTEKGKDVELRCDPISGHTALYWYRQSLGQGLEFLIYFQGNSAPDKSGLPSDRFSAERTGGSVSTLTIQRTQQEDSAVYLCASTPGRGQETQYFGPGTRLLVL.

This clone has just one count. The gene calls are TRBV7-9 and TRBJ1-6; 7 nucleotides align to TRBD1. This CDR3 is 16 amino acids long. V lost 6 bases, J lost 7 bases, and 12 bases stayed unmatched. Germline loops: CDR1 SEHNR, CDR2 FQNEAQ (reference sequence). CDR3 residues: CASRRSRDRGNSPLHF. CDR3 in DNA: TGTGCCAGCAGGCGGTCCCGGGACAGAGGAAATTCACCCCTCCACTTT.

J is TRBJ1-5 and V is TRBV28; 7 bases agree with TRBD1. The CDR3 covers 16 residues. CDR1 is MDHEN and CDR2 is SYDVKM in the germline V gene. V was clipped by 6 bases and J by 0 bases; unmatched bases: 8. The CDR3 loop is CASSPITGASNQPQHF. The CDR3 nucleotides read TGTGCCAGCAGCCCAATTACAGGGGCTAGCAATCAGCCCCAGCATTTT.

The chain recombines TRBV13 with TRBJ2-3; 9 positions agree with TRBD2. There are 16 residues in the CDR3. With 4 bases clipped from V and 3 bases from J, the junction kept 8 bases outside the gene matches. Germline loops: CDR1 PRHDT, CDR2 FYEKMQ (reference sequence). CDR3 sequence reads: CASSSLAGAGTDTQYF. The CDR3 coding sequence is TGTGCCAGCAGCTCATTAGCGGGAGCGGGGACAGATACGCAGTATTTT.

V and J are TRBV7-8 and TRBJ2-7; 8 nucleotides align to TRBD2. This CDR3 has 15 amino acids. Germline CDR1 and CDR2: SGHVS and FQNEAQ. With 1 base clipped from V and 7 bases from J, the junction kept 9 bases outside the gene matches. This CDR3 reads CASSLVGTRFMEQYF. The CDR3 coding sequence is TGTGCCAGCAGCTTAGTCGGGACTAGATTTATGGAGCAGTACTTC. Full variable domain (outside the CDR3, taken from reference TRBV7-8 and TRBJ2-7): GAGVSQSPRYKVAKRGQDVALRCDPISGHVSLFWYQQALGQGPEFLTYFQNEAQLDKSGLPSDRFFAERPEGSVSTLKIQRTQQEDSAVYLCASSLVGTRFMEQYFGPGTRLTVT.